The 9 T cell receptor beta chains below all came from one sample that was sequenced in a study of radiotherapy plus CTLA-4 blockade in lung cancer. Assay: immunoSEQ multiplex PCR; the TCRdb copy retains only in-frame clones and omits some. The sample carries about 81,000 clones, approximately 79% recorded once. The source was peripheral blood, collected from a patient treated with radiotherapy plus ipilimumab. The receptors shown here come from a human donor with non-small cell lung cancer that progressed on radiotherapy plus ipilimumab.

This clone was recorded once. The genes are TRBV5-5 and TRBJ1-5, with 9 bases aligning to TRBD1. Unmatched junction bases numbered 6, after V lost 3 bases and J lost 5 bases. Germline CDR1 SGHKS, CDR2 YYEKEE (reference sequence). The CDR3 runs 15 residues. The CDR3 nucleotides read TGTGCCAGCAGCTCCACCGGGACAGGGTATCAGCCCCAGCATTTT. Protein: CASSSTGTGYQPQHF.

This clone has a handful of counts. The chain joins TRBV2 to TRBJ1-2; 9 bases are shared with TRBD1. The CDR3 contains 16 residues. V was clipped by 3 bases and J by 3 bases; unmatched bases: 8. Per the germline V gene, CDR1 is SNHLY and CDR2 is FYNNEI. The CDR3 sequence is CASSEEEQGADYGYTF. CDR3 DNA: TGTGCCAGCAGTGAGGAGGAACAGGGGGCAGACTATGGCTACACCTTC.

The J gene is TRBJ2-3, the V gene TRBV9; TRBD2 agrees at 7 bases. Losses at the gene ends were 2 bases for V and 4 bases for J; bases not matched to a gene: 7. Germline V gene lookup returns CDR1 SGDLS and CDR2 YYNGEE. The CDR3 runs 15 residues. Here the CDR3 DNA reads TGTGCCAGCAGCGTCATGGGAGGGACCCCAGATACGCAGTATTTT. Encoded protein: CASSVMGGTPDTQYF.

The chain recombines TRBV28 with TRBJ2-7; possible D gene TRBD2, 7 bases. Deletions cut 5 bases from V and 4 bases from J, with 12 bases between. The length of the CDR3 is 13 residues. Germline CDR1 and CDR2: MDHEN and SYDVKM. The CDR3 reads CASSGGGGYEQYF. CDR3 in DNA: TGTGCCAGCAGTGGAGGGGGGGGGTACGAGCAGTACTTC.

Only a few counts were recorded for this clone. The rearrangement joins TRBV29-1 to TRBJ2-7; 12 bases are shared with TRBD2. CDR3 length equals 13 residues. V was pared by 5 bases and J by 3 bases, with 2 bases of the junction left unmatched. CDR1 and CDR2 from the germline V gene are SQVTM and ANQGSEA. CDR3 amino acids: CSVRTSGDYEQYF. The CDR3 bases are TGCAGCGTTCGGACTAGCGGGGACTACGAGCAGTACTTC.

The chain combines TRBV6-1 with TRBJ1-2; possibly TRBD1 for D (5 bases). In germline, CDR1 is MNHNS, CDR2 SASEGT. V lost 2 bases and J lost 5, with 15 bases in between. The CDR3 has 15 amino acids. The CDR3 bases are TGTGCCAGCAGTGAAAGGGGCCAGGGAGGGTATGGCTACACCTTC. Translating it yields CASSERGQGGYGYTF.

CDR3 sequence: CASSWGQGGADTEAFF. The CDR3 nucleotides read TGCGCCAGCAGCTGGGGACAGGGGGGCGCGGACACTGAAGCTTTCTTT. V usage is TRBV5-1 and J usage is TRBJ1-1, with 11 nucleotides matching TRBD1. Germline V gives CDR1 SGHRS, CDR2 YFSETQ. This CDR3 has 16 residues. The V gene end was trimmed by 3 bases and the J gene end by 3 bases; junction bases not matched to a gene: 7.

The CDR3 bases are TGTGCCAGCAGTTACCTACGGACAGGGCTTAACTATGGCTACACCTTC. As protein: CASSYLRTGLNYGYTF. The chain uses TRBV6-5 and TRBJ1-2; 8 nucleotides line up with TRBD1. V lost 2 bases to trimming and J lost 1 base; unmatched junction nucleotides: 6. The CDR3 totals 16 residues. Germline values: CDR1 MNHEY, CDR2 SVGAGI.

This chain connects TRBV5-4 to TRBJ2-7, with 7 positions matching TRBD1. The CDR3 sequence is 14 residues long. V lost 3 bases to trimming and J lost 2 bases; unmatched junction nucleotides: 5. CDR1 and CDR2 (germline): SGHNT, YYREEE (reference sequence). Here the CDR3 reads CASSWGQLPYEQYF. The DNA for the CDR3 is TGTGCCAGCAGCTGGGGACAGTTGCCCTACGAGCAGTACTTC.